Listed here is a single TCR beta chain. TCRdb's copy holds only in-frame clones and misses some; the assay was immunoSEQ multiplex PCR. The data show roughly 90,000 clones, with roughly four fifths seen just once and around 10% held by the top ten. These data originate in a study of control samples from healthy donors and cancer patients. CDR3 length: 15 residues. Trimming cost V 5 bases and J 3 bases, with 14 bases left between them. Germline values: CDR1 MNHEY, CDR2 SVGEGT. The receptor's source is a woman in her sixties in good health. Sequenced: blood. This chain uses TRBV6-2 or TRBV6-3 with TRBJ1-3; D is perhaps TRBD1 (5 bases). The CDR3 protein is CASSPDRLRGNTIYF. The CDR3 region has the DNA TGTGCCAGCAGTCCCGACAGATTACGTGGAAACACCATATATTTT.